The next 9 T cell receptor beta chains were all read from a single sample in a study of human T cells and chemical hapten exposure. Extraction yielded total RNA from whole blood (unfractionated). TCRdb re-called the 5' RACE reads with MiXCR, one entry per CDR3 protein. This sample carries some 150,000 distinct CDR3 sequences, 4.1% of them seen once, and the ten largest clones take 1.3% to 1.5%. The receptors were gathered from a female donor in good health.

V and J are TRBV27 and TRBJ2-1, with TRBD2 matching over 8 bases. The V and J ends lost 5 bases and 5 bases, in that order; junction bases with no gene match: 11. Germline CDR1 and CDR2: MNHEY and SMNVEV (reference sequence). This CDR3 comprises 16 residues. The CDR3 protein is CASSPARGGGHNEQFF. CDR3 nucleotide sequence: TGTGCCAGCAGTCCTGCTCGGGGGGGGGGCCACAATGAGCAGTTCTTC.

This clonotype occurred many times. This sequence joins TRBV5-4 and TRBJ2-7; 11 bases are shared with TRBD2. Germline V gene lookup returns CDR1 SGHNT and CDR2 YYREEE (reference sequence). CDR3 length: 16 residues. V shed 0 bases and J 7 bases; nucleotides not matched to a gene: 9. The CDR3 sequence: CASSLALAGGTREQYF. CDR3 DNA sequence: TGTGCCAGCAGCTTGGCGCTAGCGGGGGGTACCAGGGAGCAGTACTTC.

This clonotype was seen repeatedly, ten times or more. This rearrangement joins TRBV20-1 to TRBJ1-1, with TRBD1 identical over 8 bases. V lost 5 bases and J lost 3; bases outside the gene matches: 5. The germline gives CDR1 DFQATT, CDR2 SNEGSKA (reference sequence). The CDR3 sequence is 13 residues long. The CDR3 sequence is CSARNRGDTEAFF. The DNA for the CDR3 is TGCAGTGCTCGGAACAGGGGGGACACTGAAGCTTTCTTT.

This clonotype was detected ten times or more. V gene TRBV18 combines with J gene TRBJ1-1, with TRBD1 as a possible D gene (6 bases). This CDR3 is built from 13 residues. V lost 3 bases to trimming and J lost 10 bases, with 15 bases between them. The germline CDR1 and CDR2 sequences are KGHSH and LQKENI. The CDR3 nucleotides read TGTGCCAGCTCACCCCCCGGAGGGGGGTTAGCTTTCTTT. Its translation is CASSPPGGGLAFF.

This clonotype was counted many times. The gene calls are TRBV6-6 and TRBJ2-7; D is undetermined. V lost 5 bases, J lost 3 bases, and 5 bases lay in between. This CDR3 contains 11 residues. CDR1 MNHNY and CDR2 SVGAGI come from the germline V gene (reference sequence). In DNA, the CDR3 is TGTGCCAGCAGTAAGAACTACGAGCAGTACTTC. Translating it yields CASSKNYEQYF.

The table lists this clonotype with many counts. CDR3 amino acids: CSGSQGVYDGYTF. DNA for the CDR3: TGCAGCGGATCACAGGGTGTGTACGATGGCTACACCTTC. V and J are TRBV29-1 and TRBJ1-2, with a tentative D call TRBD1 (6 bases). V dropped 7 bases and J dropped 6 bases, with 18 bases sitting between them. This CDR3 is built from 13 residues. Germline V gene sequence: CDR1 SQVTM, CDR2 ANQGSEA.

The sample holds many counts of this clonotype. The chain joins TRBV29-1 to TRBJ2-5; tentative D call: TRBD2 (6 bases). The CDR3 is made up of 12 amino acids. The germline V gene has CDR1 SQVTM and CDR2 ANQGSEA. Trimming pared 3 bases from V and 1 base from J, leaving 6 bases between. The CDR3 protein is CSVEEGQETQYF. CDR3 in DNA: TGCAGCGTTGAGGAGGGCCAAGAGACCCAGTACTTC.

This clonotype has ten or more counts. The rearrangement joins TRBV12-3 or TRBV12-4 to TRBJ2-3, with D perhaps matching TRBD2 (5 bases). The CDR3 is 19 amino acids. V lost 3 bases and J 6 bases, leaving 28 bases between the germline ends. The CDR3 bases are TGTGCCAGCAGTTTGGGCCTTGGTAGTGGAACTAGAGCACAGGATACGCAGTATTTT. The encoded protein is CASSLGLGSGTRAQDTQYF.

The rearrangement uses TRBV7-9 and TRBJ1-1; 9 nucleotides line up with TRBD1. The CDR3 sequence is 15 residues long. Per germline, CDR1 SEHNR and CDR2 FQNEAQ (reference sequence). Trimming took 5 bases from V and 4 from J; bases not matched to a gene: 8. The CDR3 DNA is TGTGCCAGCAGCCCCCGGGACAGGGTTCGCACTGAAGCTTTCTTT. This codes for CASSPRDRVRTEAFF. The full variable domain, rest sourced from reference TRBV7-9 and TRBJ1-1, is DTGVSQNPRHKITKRGQNVTFRCDPISEHNRLYWYRQTLGQGPEFLTYFQNEAQLEKSRLLSDRFSAERPKGSFSTLEIQRTEQGDSAMYLCASSPRDRVRTEAFFGQGTRLTVV.